This T cell receptor (beta chain) is from a study of shared clonotypes between healthy human individuals. Deep level was the assay's run setting. Only in-frame clones appear in the TCRdb table, and some are missing; sequencing was by immunoSEQ multiplex PCR. The table shows some 2,000,000 clones, with 90% to 95% occurring only once. This CDR3 has 11 amino acids. The trim removed 7 bases at V and 4 bases at J, leaving 4 bases unmatched. CDR1 is SQVTM, CDR2 ANQGSEA, per germline. The chain links TRBV29-1 to TRBJ2-7, with 7 bases lining up with TRBD2. The receptor was derived from a man younger than 35 in good health. The sequenced sample was naive CD4+ T cells sorted from blood. Subset noted: CD45RA+ positively selected. CDR3 nucleotides: TGCAGCGCAACGGGAGGTTACGAGCAGTACTTC. This translates into CSATGGYEQYF.